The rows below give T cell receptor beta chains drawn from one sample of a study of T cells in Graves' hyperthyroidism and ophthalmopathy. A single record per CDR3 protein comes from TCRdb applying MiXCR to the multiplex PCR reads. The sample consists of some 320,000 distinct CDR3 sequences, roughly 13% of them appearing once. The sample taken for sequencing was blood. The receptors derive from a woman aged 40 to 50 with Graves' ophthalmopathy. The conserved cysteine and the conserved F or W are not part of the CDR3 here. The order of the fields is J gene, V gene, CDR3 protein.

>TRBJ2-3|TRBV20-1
SATRTATQY
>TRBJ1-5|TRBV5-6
ASSLDSQGNQPQH
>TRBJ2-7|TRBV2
ASILLLGYEQY
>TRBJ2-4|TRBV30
AWSLAKNIQY
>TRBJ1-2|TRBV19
ASSGLNGAYGYT
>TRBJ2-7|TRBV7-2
ASSRGFGPYEQY
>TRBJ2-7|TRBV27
ASSLYSAFGTSLGEQY
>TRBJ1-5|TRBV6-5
ASSYSGGNQPQH
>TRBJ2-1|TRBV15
ATSRDRGYNEQF
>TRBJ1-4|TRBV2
ASNQEGLWTNEKLF
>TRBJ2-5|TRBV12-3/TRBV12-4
ASNLAGYKTQY
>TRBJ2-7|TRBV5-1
ASSLIGDYGDEQY
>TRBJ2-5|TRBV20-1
SASLQGTKTQY
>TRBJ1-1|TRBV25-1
ASSERPSGSTNTEAF
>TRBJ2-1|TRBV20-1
SSKTGRSYNEQF
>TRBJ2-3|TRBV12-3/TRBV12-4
ASSPGDTQY
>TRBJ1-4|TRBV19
ASSEEQGGEKLF
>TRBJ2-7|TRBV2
ASSEDGSFYEQY
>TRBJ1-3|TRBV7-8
ASSFSPRGTIY
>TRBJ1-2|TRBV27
ASSETPGTGKNT
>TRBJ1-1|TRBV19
ASSMRTEAF
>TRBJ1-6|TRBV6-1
ASSVLGGDNSPLH
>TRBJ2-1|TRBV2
ASSGAGPFEF
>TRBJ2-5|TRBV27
ASSLFGTGDGTQY
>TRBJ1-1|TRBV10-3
AISGYREGTEAF
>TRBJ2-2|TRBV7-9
ASSFERLAGGYTGELF
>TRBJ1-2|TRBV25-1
ASSLDRGRVFYGYT
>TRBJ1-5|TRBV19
ASKKGGAGQPQH
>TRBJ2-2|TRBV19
ASSIVPGPGSGELF
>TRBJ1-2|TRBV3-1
ASSPTGIYGYT
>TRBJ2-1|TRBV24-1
AVGTPSREQF
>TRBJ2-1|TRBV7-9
ASSLSSINHRGQF
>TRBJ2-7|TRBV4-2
ASSQTTSGRDEQY
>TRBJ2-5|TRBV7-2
ASSSTSGTAQEAQY
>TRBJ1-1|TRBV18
ASIVAGIGAF